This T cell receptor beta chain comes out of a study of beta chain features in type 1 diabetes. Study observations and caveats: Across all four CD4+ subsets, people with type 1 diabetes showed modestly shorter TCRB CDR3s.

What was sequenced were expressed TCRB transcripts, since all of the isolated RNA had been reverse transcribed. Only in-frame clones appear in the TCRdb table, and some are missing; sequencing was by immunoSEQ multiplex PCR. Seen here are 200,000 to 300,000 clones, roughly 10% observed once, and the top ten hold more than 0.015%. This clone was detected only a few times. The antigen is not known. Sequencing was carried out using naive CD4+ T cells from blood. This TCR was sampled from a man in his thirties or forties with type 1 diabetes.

The CDR3 sequence is CASSEGHLIAKNIQYF. In DNA form, the CDR3 reads TGTGCCAGCAGTGAAGGGCACCTTATAGCCAAAAACATTCAGTACTTC. The chain uses TRBV6-1 and TRBJ2-4; D remains unclear. This CDR3 contains 16 residues. CDR1 is MNHNS and CDR2 is SASEGT in the germline V gene. Between the trimmed V and J ends, which lost 1 base and 0 bases, there was a span of 10 bases.